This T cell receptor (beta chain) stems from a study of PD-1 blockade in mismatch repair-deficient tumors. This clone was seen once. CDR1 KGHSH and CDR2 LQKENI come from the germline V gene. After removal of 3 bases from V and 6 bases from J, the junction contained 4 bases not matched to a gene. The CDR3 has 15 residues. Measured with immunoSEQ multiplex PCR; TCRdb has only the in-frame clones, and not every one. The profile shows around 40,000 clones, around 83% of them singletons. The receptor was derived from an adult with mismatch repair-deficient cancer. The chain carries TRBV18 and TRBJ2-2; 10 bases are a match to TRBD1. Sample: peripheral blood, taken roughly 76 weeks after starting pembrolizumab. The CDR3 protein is CASSPGQGPAGELFF. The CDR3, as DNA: TGTGCCAGCTCACCGGGACAGGGGCCAGCCGGGGAGCTGTTTTTT.